Listed below are T cell receptor beta chains from one sample, sequenced in a study of T cell changes during pregnancy in multiple sclerosis. This table comes from immunoSEQ multiplex PCR, and its TCRdb copy is limited to in-frame clones, with some not included. The sample includes 79,000 or so clones, 70% to 90% seen only once; the top ten take around 3.2%. The sequencing used peripheral blood, collected before pregnancy. Receptors were obtained from a female donor with multiple sclerosis, enrolled in a pregnancy study. The CDR3 runs from the conserved cysteine through the conserved F or W. A D gene is named only where the DNA matches it firmly. Not every row has a clone size; where given, it reads once, few, many or a size class.

CDR3nt	CDR3aa	v_gene	abundance	j_gene	len	d_gene
TGTGCCAGCAGTGTCGGGGGGGATGTAATTCAGTACTTC	CASSVGGDVIQYF	TRBV2	.	TRBJ2-4	13	TRBD2
TGTGCCAGCAGCCCGGGACAGGAGACCCAGTACTTC	CASSPGQETQYF	TRBV11-3	.	TRBJ2-5	12	TRBD1
TGTGCCAGCAGCTTAGTCCCAGGGGATGGTGCTGAAGCTTTCTTT	CASSLVPGDGAEAFF	TRBV13	once	TRBJ1-1	15	.
TGTGCCAGCTCCCCAATTGAGGACTCAACCTACGAGCAGTACTTC	CASSPIEDSTYEQYF	TRBV18	.	TRBJ2-7	15	.
TGTGCCAGCAGTGAATCAGGGCGCCATCAGCCCCAGCATTTT	CASSESGRHQPQHF	TRBV25-1	.	TRBJ1-5	14	.
TGTGCCAGCAGCGTCGTAGGCAATTCGGGAACTGAAGCTTTCTTT	CASSVVGNSGTEAFF	TRBV7-2	once	TRBJ1-1	15	.
TGTGCCAGCAGCTTAGGTGGCGGTACGCGGGAGCAGTACTTC	CASSLGGGTREQYF	TRBV7-9	.	TRBJ2-7	14	.
TGTGCCAGCAGCGTAGACAACAGACCCCCTACGGCGCAGTACTTC	CASSVDNRPPTAQYF	TRBV9	.	TRBJ2-7	15	.
TGCGCCAGCAGCGGAGGGACTAGCGGGAGTGGCACAGATACGCAGTATTTT	CASSGGTSGSGTDTQYF	TRBV5-1	.	TRBJ2-3	17	TRBD2
TGTGCCAGCAGCCAAGAAACAGGGGGCTTGAGCACCGGGGAGCTGTTTTTT	CASSQETGGLSTGELFF	TRBV4-2	.	TRBJ2-2	17	TRBD1
TGTGCCTGGACCCCAACCGGGACTAGCGGGGGAGATACGCAGTATTTT	CAWTPTGTSGGDTQYF	TRBV30	.	TRBJ2-3	16	TRBD2
TGTGCCTGGAGTGCTGGGGGCGGGTTTCAGCCCCAGCATTTT	CAWSAGGGFQPQHF	TRBV30	.	TRBJ1-5	14	.
TGTGCCAGCAGTGCGATTAGCTCTGGGGCCAACGTCCTGACTTTC	CASSAISSGANVLTF	TRBV6-5	.	TRBJ2-6	15	.
TGTGCCAGCAGTCCCGGACTAGCGGGAGGAGAGACCCAGTACTTC	CASSPGLAGGETQYF	TRBV6-5	.	TRBJ2-5	15	TRBD2
TGCGCCAGCAGCTTACAGGTCGACTCCTACGAGCAGTACTTC	CASSLQVDSYEQYF	TRBV5-1	.	TRBJ2-7	14	.
TGTGCCAGCAGCCAAGGAATTAGCATTATACAAGAGACCCAGTACTTC	CASSQGISIIQETQYF	TRBV14	.	TRBJ2-5	16	.
TGTGCCAGCAGTTTCCTCCGGGACAGGGGTTCACCCCTCCACTTT	CASSFLRDRGSPLHF	TRBV27	.	TRBJ1-6	15	TRBD1
TGCGCCAGCAGCCTAGCGGGAGACACCGGGGAGCTGTTTTTT	CASSLAGDTGELFF	TRBV4-1	.	TRBJ2-2	14	TRBD2
TGTGCCAGCAGGATGGCCGGGGGGGCTTACACTGAAGCTTTCTTT	CASRMAGGAYTEAFF	TRBV6-5	.	TRBJ1-1	15	.
TGTGCCAGCAGTGACAGGACTAGCGGGAGTATCGATGAGCAGTTCTTC	CASSDRTSGSIDEQFF	TRBV2	.	TRBJ2-1	16	TRBD2
TGTGCCAGCAGCTTACAGCGGGGGGGCGGAGAGACCCAGTACTTC	CASSLQRGGGETQYF	TRBV7-2	.	TRBJ2-5	15	TRBD2
TGTGCCAGCAGCAACGACAGGGGTGCTGAAGCTTTCTTT	CASSNDRGAEAFF	TRBV7-3	.	TRBJ1-1	13	TRBD1
TGTGCCAGCAGCCAAGGACTCTTCTCCTACAATGAGCAGTTCTTC	CASSQGLFSYNEQFF	TRBV4-2	.	TRBJ2-1	15	.
TGTGCCAGCAGCTTGGGGGGCGGGAGCTCCTACGAGCAGTACTTC	CASSLGGGSSYEQYF	TRBV5-5	.	TRBJ2-7	15	TRBD2
TGTGCCAGCAGCGTAGCGGGGGGGCTCGAGCAGTACTTC	CASSVAGGLEQYF	TRBV9	.	TRBJ2-7	13	TRBD2
TGTGCCAGTAGTATAGATCAGGGGGCGAACACCGGGGAGCTGTTTTTT	CASSIDQGANTGELFF	TRBV19	.	TRBJ2-2	16	TRBD1
TGCGCCAGCAGCGCGGCCGCGGGGATCAACGAGCAGTACTTC	CASSAAAGINEQYF	TRBV5-1	.	TRBJ2-7	14	.
TGTGCCAGCTCACCACCTACACTAGCGGGGGATTTCTCCTACGAGCAGTACTTC	CASSPPTLAGDFSYEQYF	TRBV18	.	TRBJ2-7	18	TRBD2
TGTGCCAGCAGTCGTGAGTCAGGGTGGGCTCAAGGCTACACCTTC	CASSRESGWAQGYTF	TRBV6-4	.	TRBJ1-2	15	.
TGTGCCAGTAGTATAGGTCCCCGGGACAGGGGGCTTGGCTACACCTTC	CASSIGPRDRGLGYTF	TRBV19	once	TRBJ1-2	16	TRBD1
TGTGCCAGCAGTGAACTCCCAGGCCGCTCCTATAATTCACCCCTCCACTTT	CASSELPGRSYNSPLHF	TRBV6-1	.	TRBJ1-6	17	.
TGTGCCTGGAGTGTAGTTGGGCGGGGGCGCGAGACCCAGTACTTC	CAWSVVGRGRETQYF	TRBV30	.	TRBJ2-5	15	.
TGCGCCAGCAGCTTGGCGGGGGGGCTGGGCACAGATACGCAGTATTTT	CASSLAGGLGTDTQYF	TRBV5-1	.	TRBJ2-3	16	TRBD2
TGTGCCAGCAGCCGGGACAGGGGAGAGACCCAGTACTTC	CASSRDRGETQYF	TRBV7-2	.	TRBJ2-5	13	TRBD1
TGTGCCAGCAGCTTAGAAGTATCCGGGAGCTATGGCTACACCTTC	CASSLEVSGSYGYTF	TRBV7-9	.	TRBJ1-2	15	.
TGTGCCAGCAGCTGGGGAGTAGAAAACACTGAAGCTTTCTTT	CASSWGVENTEAFF	TRBV7-3	.	TRBJ1-1	14	.
TGTGCCAGCAGCCCCTCCACGGGATCCTACGAGCAGTACTTC	CASSPSTGSYEQYF	TRBV11-3	.	TRBJ2-7	14	.
TGCGCCGCTGCGGGACAGGGCCATCAGCCCCAGCATTTT	CAAAGQGHQPQHF	TRBV10-2	medium-sized	TRBJ1-5	13	TRBD1
TGCGCCAGCAGCCAAGAAGGGGCAGGGAACGATTCACCCCTCCACTTT	CASSQEGAGNDSPLHF	TRBV4-1	few	TRBJ1-6	16	.
TGTGCCAGCAGCGCGACACTGTCAGGCTACGAGCAGTACTTC	CASSATLSGYEQYF	TRBV9	.	TRBJ2-7	14	.